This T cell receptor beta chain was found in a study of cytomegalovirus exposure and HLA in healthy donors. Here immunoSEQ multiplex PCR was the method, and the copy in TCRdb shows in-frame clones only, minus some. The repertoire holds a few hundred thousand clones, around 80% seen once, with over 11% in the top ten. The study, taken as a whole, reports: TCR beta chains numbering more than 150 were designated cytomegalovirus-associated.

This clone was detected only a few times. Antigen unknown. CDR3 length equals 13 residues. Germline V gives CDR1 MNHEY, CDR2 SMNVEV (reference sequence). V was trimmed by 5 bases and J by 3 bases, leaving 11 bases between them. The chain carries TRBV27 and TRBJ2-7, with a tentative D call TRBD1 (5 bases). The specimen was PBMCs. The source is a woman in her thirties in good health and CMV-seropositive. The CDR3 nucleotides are TGTGCCAGCAGTACATTACAGGACTACGAGCAGTACTTC. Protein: CASSTLQDYEQYF.